Presented here are 9 T cell receptor beta chains from one specimen sequenced in a study of Ad26.COV2.S vaccination and SARS-CoV-2 variants. The method was immunoSEQ multiplex PCR; TCRdb's version includes in-frame clones alone and lacks a portion of them. Among under 150,000 clones listed, 75% to 90% were seen once. Specimen: peripheral blood, collected after recovery from COVID-19. Receptor source: a human donor who had recovered from COVID-19.

The V gene is TRBV7-6, the J gene TRBJ2-7, with D maybe TRBD2 (6 bases). Germline-derived CDR1 and CDR2 are SGHVS and FNYEAQ. V was shortened by 5 bases and J by 0 bases, with 14 bases between the two germline ends. The CDR3 has 15 amino acids. CDR3 coding DNA: TGTGCCAGCAGCCCTTCCGACGGGAGCTCCTACGAGCAGTACTTC. It encodes CASSPSDGSSYEQYF.

The chain uses TRBV5-6 and TRBJ1-2; TRBD1 matches at 7 bases. V gave up 2 bases and J gave up 1 base; unmatched junction bases: 5. Germline V gene sequence: CDR1 SGHDT, CDR2 YYEEEE. CDR3 length: 15 amino acids. The CDR3: CASSLRQGINYGYTF. The CDR3 nucleotides are TGTGCCAGCAGCTTACGACAGGGTATTAACTATGGCTACACCTTC.

V is TRBV28 and J is TRBJ1-2, with D maybe TRBD1 (6 bases). From germline, CDR1 is MDHEN and CDR2 SYDVKM. Trimming removed 11 bases at V and 6 bases at J, with 16 bases between. The CDR3 totals 12 residues. The CDR3 DNA follows: TGTGCCCGGCAAGAGGGGGATCATGGCTACACCTTC. Its protein product is CARQEGDHGYTF.

The V call is TRBV6-5, the J call TRBJ2-3; weak D call: TRBD2 (5 bases). The CDR3 is made up of 14 amino acids. Deletions cut 4 bases from V and 4 bases from J, with 12 bases between. Germline CDR1 is MNHEY and CDR2 is SVGAGI. The chain's CDR3 is CASSLRGGPDTQYF. CDR3 DNA sequence: TGTGCCAGCAGTTTACGGGGTGGGCCAGATACGCAGTATTTT.

This chain joins TRBV14 and TRBJ2-2; 7 nucleotides match TRBD1. Germline lookup yields CDR1 SGHDN and CDR2 FVKESK. After removal of 4 bases from V and 6 bases from J, the junction contained 5 bases not matched to a gene. The CDR3 length is 14 residues. This CDR3 is CASSRYGTAGELFF. The CDR3 DNA reads as TGTGCCAGCAGCCGTTACGGGACAGCCGGGGAGCTGTTTTTT.

V usage is TRBV28 and J usage is TRBJ1-6, with D uncertain. With 4 bases removed from V and 9 bases from J, the gap between germline ends came to 7 bases. Germline V gene lookup returns CDR1 MDHEN and CDR2 SYDVKM. The CDR3 extends over 12 amino acids. The CDR3 spells CASSSITSPLHF. The CDR3 DNA follows: TGTGCCAGCAGTTCGATTACTTCACCCCTCCACTTT.

The chain has TRBV29-1 and TRBJ2-1; D unclear. Deletions cut 2 bases from V and 6 bases from J, with 11 bases between. The length of the CDR3 is 13 residues. CDR1 and CDR2 (germline): SQVTM, ANQGSEA. The CDR3, as DNA: TGCAGCGTTGAAACCCCCAGTTTCAATGAGCAGTTCTTC. Amino acids: CSVETPSFNEQFF.

The CDR3, as DNA: TGCGCCAGCAGCCAAGAGGGCTCCCGGGGGGCATGGGGCGAGCAGTACTTC. Its translation is CASSQEGSRGAWGEQYF. V is TRBV4-3 and J is TRBJ2-7, with D possibly matching TRBD2 (7 bases). The V and J ends lost 0 bases and 6 bases respectively, with 21 bases between them. In germline, CDR1 is LGHNA, CDR2 YSLEER. The CDR3 length is 17 residues.

V gene TRBV3-1 (or the pseudogene TRBV3-2) combines with J gene TRBJ2-3; 12 positions match TRBD1. CDR1 is LGHDT and CDR2 is YNNKEL in the germline V gene (reference sequence). The CDR3 is 16 amino acids. The ends lost 4 bases at V and 5 bases at J; junction bases unmatched: 7. CDR3: CASSRGTGGRLDTQYF. In DNA, the CDR3 is TGTGCCAGCAGCCGTGGGACAGGGGGCAGGCTAGATACGCAGTATTTT.